Listed here are 14 T cell receptor beta chains from one sample, sequenced in a study of radiation and T cells in renal cell carcinoma. As to time point: blood 2 weeks post-SBRT. Treatment denoted: 15 Gy SBRT to primary tumor, nephrectomy 4 weeks later. The assay was immunoSEQ multiplex PCR, and TCRdb's table has in-frame clones only and misses some. Counted here are about 130,000 clones, more than 70% occurring once; the ten biggest clones make up 5.8%. Sample: blood, taken from a patient whose treatment included radiotherapy and nephrectomy. These TCRs come from a woman aged 70-85 years with renal cell carcinoma.

The rearrangement joins TRBV30 to TRBJ2-1; perhaps TRBD1 as D (5 bases). The CDR3 spans 15 residues. Trimming took off 5 bases at V and 0 bases at J, with 14 bases between the two ends. CDR1 GTSNPN and CDR2 SVGIG come from the germline V gene (reference sequence). The CDR3 region has the DNA TGTGCCTGGTCGCTTGGACAAATCTCCTACAATGAGCAGTTCTTC. Its translation is CAWSLGQISYNEQFF.

CDR3 nucleotide sequence: TGCGCCAGCAGCCCCTCTACCCGTGGAGTAGCGGGGGCCGAGCAGTACTTC. Amino acid sequence: CASSPSTRGVAGAEQYF. This sequence joins TRBV5-1 and TRBJ2-7; 9 nucleotides line up with TRBD2. Germline loops: CDR1 SGHRS, CDR2 YFSETQ. The V and J ends lost 4 bases and 6 bases, in that order; junction bases with no gene match: 17. The CDR3 spans 17 residues. Filled out from reference TRBV5-1 and TRBJ2-7, the complete variable domain reads KAGVTQTPRYLIKTRGQQVTLSCSPISGHRSVSWYQQTPGQGLQFLFEYFSETQRNKGNFPGRFSGRQFSNSRSEMNVSTLELGDSALYLCASSPSTRGVAGAEQYFGPGTRLTVT.

The J gene is TRBJ2-7, the V gene TRBV6-4; possibly TRBD1 or TRBD2 for D (5 bases each). This CDR3 spans 14 amino acids. Germline lookup yields CDR1 MRHNA and CDR2 SNTAGT. With 10 bases removed from V and 5 bases from J, the gap between germline ends came to 21 bases. The CDR3 spells CAIPSGTVSDEQYF. The CDR3, as DNA: TGTGCCATCCCTTCCGGGACGGTATCAGACGAGCAGTACTTC.

V and J are TRBV11-3 and TRBJ2-7, with a possible D match to TRBD1 (5 bases). The CDR3 is 14 amino acids. Germline V lookup: CDR1 SGHNT, CDR2 YENEEA. V was pared by 1 base and J by 3 bases, with 10 bases between. As DNA, the CDR3 is TGTGCCAGCAGCTTAGGACCCAGGGTCTACGAGCAGTACTTC. This encodes CASSLGPRVYEQYF.

In nucleotides, the CDR3 is TGTGCCAGTTCCCCGGGGCACCTAGGTTTAATGAACACTGAAGCTTTCTTT. Translation: CASSPGHLGLMNTEAFF. The V call is TRBV19, the J call TRBJ1-1; weak D call: TRBD1 (5 bases). Trimming removed 8 bases from V and 0 bases from J, with 22 bases in between. CDR3 length: 17 residues. From germline, CDR1 is LNHDA and CDR2 SQIVND (reference sequence).

This clone was counted between two and nine times. The rearrangement uses TRBV19 and TRBJ1-1, with D unresolved. V was pared by 9 bases and J by 7 bases, with 15 bases between. CDR3 length equals 12 residues. Germline loops: CDR1 LNHDA, CDR2 SQIVND (reference sequence). The CDR3 here is CASLGVQFEAFF. CDR3 nucleotide sequence: TGTGCCAGCCTGGGAGTACAATTTGAAGCTTTCTTT.

This chain joins TRBV7-9 and TRBJ1-5; no reliable D call. The CDR3 runs 15 residues. Germline loops: CDR1 SEHNR, CDR2 FQNEAQ (reference sequence). The V end lost 2 bases, the J end lost 0 bases, and 8 bases lay between the germline ends. The CDR3 DNA sequence: TGTGCCAGCAGCTTACGGCAGGATAGCAATCAGCCCCAGCATTTT. This codes for CASSLRQDSNQPQHF.

The gene calls are TRBV7-9 and TRBJ1-2; TRBD1 agrees at 7 bases. In germline, CDR1 is SEHNR, CDR2 FQNEAQ (reference sequence). V was pared by 4 bases and J by 2 bases, with 4 bases of the junction left unmatched. The CDR3 consists of 14 residues. CDR3 DNA: TGTGCCAGCAGCTCCCGACAGGGCAACTATGGCTACACCTTC. It yields the protein CASSSRQGNYGYTF.

CDR3 protein: CASSRGPPQGRDEQYF. As DNA, the CDR3 is TGCGCCAGCAGTCGGGGACCACCACAGGGGAGGGACGAGCAGTACTTC. V usage is TRBV23-1 and J usage is TRBJ2-7, with D tentatively TRBD1 or TRBD2 (7 bases each). TRBV23-1 is annotated as an ORF whose role is uncertain. CDR3 length: 16 amino acids. Between the trimmed V and J ends, which lost 4 bases and 5 bases, there was a span of 21 bases.

This clone has only one observation. The V and J genes are TRBV14 and TRBJ2-7; D is uncertain. The length of the CDR3 is 11 residues. CDR1 and CDR2 from the germline V gene are SGHDN and FVKESK. V lost 4 bases and J 6 bases, leaving 7 bases between the germline ends. Written as DNA, the CDR3 is TGTGCCAGCAGCCCTTGGCTCGAGCAGTACTTC. This gives the protein CASSPWLEQYF. The variable domain in full, with the rest retrieved from reference TRBV14 and TRBJ2-7, is EAGVTQFPSHSVIEKGQTVTLRCDPISGHDNLYWYRRVMGKEIKFLLHFVKESKQDESGMPNNRFLAERTGGTYSTLKVQPAELEDSGVYFCASSPWLEQYFGPGTRLTVT.

This chain uses TRBV5-4 with TRBJ1-6, with D perhaps TRBD1 (5 bases). Germline V CDR1 and CDR2: SGHNT, YYREEE (reference sequence). The CDR3 has 16 amino acids. V was cut by 3 bases and J by 0 bases, with 10 bases left in between. In nucleotides, the CDR3 is TGTGCCAGCAGCTCCTTCCAGGGCTCCTATAATTCACCCCTCCACTTT. Amino acid sequence: CASSSFQGSYNSPLHF.

The chain couples TRBV5-4 to TRBJ2-7; the D is unclear. Per germline, CDR1 SGHNT and CDR2 YYREEE (reference sequence). The V end was cut by 3 bases, the J end by 0 bases, with 16 bases between. The CDR3 spans 16 residues. For the CDR3, the DNA is TGTGCCAGCAGCTGGGGAAACAGTATCGGCTCCTACGAGCAGTACTTC. This translates into CASSWGNSIGSYEQYF.

The V and J genes are TRBV19 and TRBJ1-3; 8 bases are a match to TRBD1. The trim removed 3 bases at V and 0 bases at J, leaving 1 base unmatched. The CDR3 spans 15 residues. Germline V lookup: CDR1 LNHDA, CDR2 SQIVND (reference sequence). The CDR3: CASSIDRGSGNTIYF. CDR3 bases: TGTGCCAGTAGTATCGACAGGGGCTCTGGAAACACCATATATTTT.

The chain couples TRBV5-6 to TRBJ2-6; unclear D gene. Trimming cost V 1 base and J 1 base, with 9 bases left between them. The CDR3 has 16 amino acids. The germline CDR1 and CDR2 sequences are SGHDT and YYEEEE. CDR3 loop: CASSLYSSSGANVLTF. CDR3 sequence (DNA): TGTGCCAGCAGCTTGTACTCGTCTTCTGGGGCCAACGTCCTGACTTTC.